One sample yielded the 27 T cell receptor beta chains listed below, sequenced in a study of T-cell memory formation after mild COVID-19. One entry per CDR3 protein, called by TCRdb with MiXCR from the 5' RACE reads. The data show more than 450,000 distinct CDR3 sequences, 18% seen once. The material sequenced was PBMCs or a T cell subset sorted from them (not recorded which). These receptors were taken from an adult woman who had mild COVID-19 (a few samples of this study predate the infection). Cell type and time point are not known.

The rearrangement uses TRBV19 and TRBJ1-6; the D gene is possibly TRBD1 (5 bases). The ends were cut back, 7 bases at V and 9 bases at J, with 28 bases in the middle. Germline-derived CDR1 and CDR2 are LNHDA and SQIVND (reference sequence). CDR3 length: 18 residues. DNA of the CDR3: TGTGCCAGTAACCGGCGCTACGGAAGGGGAAGCGGGCTTTCACCCCTCCACTTT. It encodes CASNRRYGRGSGLSPLHF. Variable domain in full (rest from reference TRBV19 and TRBJ1-6): DGGITQSPKYLFRKEGQNVTLSCEQNLNHDAMYWYRQDPGQGLRLIYYSQIVNDFQKGDIAEGYSVSREKKESFPLTVTSAQKNPTAFYLCASNRRYGRGSGLSPLHFGNGTRLTVT.

This clonotype was picked up a small number of times. The chain is built from TRBV5-1 and TRBJ2-5; D is perhaps TRBD2 (6 bases). CDR1 and CDR2 (germline): SGHRS, YFSETQ. V was cut by 6 bases and J by 3 bases, with 18 bases left in between. The CDR3 contains 15 residues. The CDR3 DNA reads as TGCGCCAGCAATATCGACGGGACTCAGGAAGAGACCCAGTACTTC. Encoded protein: CASNIDGTQEETQYF.

The chain has TRBV10-3 and TRBJ1-2; D gene unclear. Germline V lookup: CDR1 ENHRY, CDR2 SYGVKD. The CDR3 length is 11 residues. Trimming stripped 4 bases from V and 5 bases from J, with 5 bases between. The DNA of the CDR3 is TGTGCCATCAGTGTTATGTATGGCTACACCTTC. Translation gives CAISVMYGYTF.

This clonotype was observed at least ten times. This rearrangement joins TRBV20-1 to TRBJ1-1; D unclear. The V end lost 3 bases, the J end lost 12 bases, and 20 bases lay between the germline ends. Germline V gene sequence: CDR1 DFQATT, CDR2 SNEGSKA (reference sequence). The CDR3 is 13 amino acids. The CDR3 DNA is TGCAGTGCTAGTAGTCCCGGGCGGGAGGCAACTTTCTTT. Encoded protein: CSASSPGREATFF.

The chain couples TRBV9 to TRBJ2-7, with a possible D match to TRBD2 (6 bases). The CDR3 runs 14 residues. Germline V lookup: CDR1 SGDLS, CDR2 YYNGEE. V was trimmed by 0 bases and J by 4 bases, leaving 11 bases between them. CDR3 residues: CASSVDGSPYEQYF. CDR3 nucleotides: TGTGCCAGCAGCGTAGACGGGAGTCCTTACGAGCAGTACTTC.

This clonotype was counted a few times. Relative to the germline gene, one junction end is altered; a read error may explain this. The chain has TRBV12-3 or TRBV12-4 and TRBJ1-1; D remains ambiguous. The CDR3 has 12 amino acids. The CDR3 reads CASSPQEKEVFF. DNA of the CDR3: TGTGCCAGCAGTCCCCAGGAAAAGGAAGTTTTCTTT.

This clonotype was counted only a few times. The chain joins TRBV4-1 to TRBJ1-5, with 8 bases lining up with TRBD1. J was trimmed by 0 bases and V by 1 base; bases with no gene match: 17. The V gene's germline CDR1 is MGHRA and CDR2 YSYEKL. The CDR3 length is 21 residues. The chain's CDR3 is CASSQAHRWVWDRNSNQPQHF. The CDR3 DNA is TGCGCCAGCAGCCAAGCCCACCGTTGGGTTTGGGACAGGAATAGCAATCAGCCCCAGCATTTT.

At least ten counts were recorded for this clonotype. The chain has TRBV4-3 and TRBJ2-1, with TRBD2 identical over 9 bases. The CDR3 has 16 amino acids. Germline CDR1 and CDR2: LGHNA and YSLEER. V was pared by 0 bases and J by 4 bases, with 4 bases of the junction left unmatched. This chain's CDR3 is CASSQEPSGRYNEQFF. In DNA form, the CDR3 reads TGCGCCAGCAGCCAAGAACCCAGCGGGAGGTACAATGAGCAGTTCTTC.

The V and J genes are TRBV29-1 and TRBJ2-5; no definite D call. The CDR3 loop spans 11 amino acids. V lost 7 bases to trimming and J lost 0 bases, with 6 bases between them. Germline lookup yields CDR1 SQVTM and CDR2 ANQGSEA. The CDR3 nucleotides are TGCAGCGCCGGTGACCAAGAGACCCAGTACTTC. Translated: CSAGDQETQYF.

The chain uses TRBV10-3 and TRBJ2-1, with 8 bases aligning to TRBD2. This CDR3 contains 15 residues. CDR1 ENHRY and CDR2 SYGVKD come from the germline V gene. V was pared by 4 bases and J by 9 bases, with 11 bases of the junction left unmatched. The CDR3 sequence is CAISAGTRPTIEQFF. The CDR3 DNA sequence: TGTGCCATCAGTGCCGGGACTAGACCTACCATTGAGCAGTTCTTC.

This clonotype turned up a few times. The chain recombines TRBV5-1 with TRBJ2-7, with 12 bases identical to TRBD2. This CDR3 comprises 16 residues. The trim removed 4 bases at V and 3 bases at J, leaving 8 bases unmatched. Germline values: CDR1 SGHRS, CDR2 YFSETQ. CDR3 in amino acids: CASSVGRLAGVYEQYF. CDR3 nucleotide sequence: TGCGCCAGCAGCGTCGGACGACTAGCGGGGGTCTACGAGCAGTACTTC.

This clonotype has just a few counts. The chain recombines TRBV4-1 with TRBJ2-7; TRBD2 matches 8 bases. J was trimmed by 11 bases and V by 1 base; bases with no gene match: 7. Germline V lookup: CDR1 MGHRA, CDR2 YSYEKL. The CDR3 loop spans 13 amino acids. The CDR3 protein is CASSQARGLVEYF. CDR3 sequence (DNA): TGCGCCAGCAGCCAAGCGAGGGGACTAGTAGAGTACTTC.

The table lists this clonotype with a few counts. The genes are TRBV12-3 or TRBV12-4 and TRBJ2-1, with D possibly TRBD1 on 6 matching bases. The CDR3 runs 13 residues. V shed 4 bases and J shed 6 bases, with 10 bases lying between them. The CDR3 sequence is CASSSRGSNEQFF. In DNA form, the CDR3 reads TGTGCCAGCAGTTCCAGGGGCAGCAATGAGCAGTTCTTC.

CDR3 amino acids: CASSEGSAYEQYF. The CDR3 region has the DNA TGTGCCAGCAGTGAAGGGTCAGCCTACGAGCAGTACTTC. The rearrangement uses TRBV2 and TRBJ2-7, with D uncertain. CDR3 length equals 13 residues. CDR1 is SNHLY, CDR2 FYNNEI, per germline. Trimming left V 1 base short and J 2 bases short, with 6 bases between.

The chain links TRBV27 to TRBJ2-7, with 11 bases lining up with TRBD2. Germline CDR1 is MNHEY and CDR2 is SMNVEV (reference sequence). The junction had 3 bases not matched to a gene; V was cut back by 4 bases and J by 1 base. CDR3 length equals 15 residues. In DNA, the CDR3 is TGTGCCAGCAGTTACGTAGCGGGAGGGTCCTACGAGCAGTACTTC. Encoded protein: CASSYVAGGSYEQYF.

V usage is TRBV29-1 and J usage is TRBJ2-7, with D perhaps assigned TRBD1 or TRBD2 (5 bases each). Germline-derived CDR1 and CDR2 are SQVTM and ANQGSEA. This CDR3 has 12 amino acids. V was pared by 7 bases and J by 4 bases, with 14 bases between. This CDR3 is CSARDGRYEQYF. The CDR3 region has the DNA TGCAGCGCCCGGGACGGCCGGTACGAGCAGTACTTC.

V and J are TRBV18 and TRBJ2-7; 8 positions match TRBD2. The CDR3 covers 16 residues. Germline CDR1 reads KGHSH; CDR2 reads LQKENI. Trimming at V came to 0 bases and at J to 2 bases, leaving 6 bases not matched to a gene. The CDR3 region is CASSPPLAGPTYEQYF. The CDR3 coding sequence is TGTGCCAGCTCACCACCCCTAGCGGGCCCAACCTACGAGCAGTACTTC.

This chain joins TRBV24-1 and TRBJ2-3; tentative D call: TRBD1 (6 bases). The CDR3 spans 14 residues. The V end was cut by 5 bases, the J end by 2 bases, with 10 bases between. Germline-derived CDR1 and CDR2 are KGHDR and SFDVKD. The CDR3 protein is CATSGDRITDTQYF. The DNA of the CDR3 is TGTGCCACCAGTGGTGACAGGATCACAGATACGCAGTATTTT.

The V gene is TRBV4-1, the J gene TRBJ1-4; D is unclear. CDR1 is MGHRA and CDR2 is YSYEKL in the germline V gene. Trimming pared 1 base from V and 4 bases from J, leaving 7 bases between. This CDR3 contains 14 residues. CDR3: CASSQGTVNEKLFF. CDR3 nucleotide sequence: TGCGCCAGCAGCCAAGGCACAGTTAATGAAAAACTGTTTTTT.

This sequence joins TRBV2 and TRBJ2-2, with a tentative D call TRBD1 (6 bases). There are 15 residues in the CDR3. The V end lost 0 bases, the J end lost 8 bases, and 13 bases lay between the germline ends. Germline-derived CDR1 and CDR2 are SNHLY and FYNNEI. In DNA, the CDR3 is TGTGCCAGCAGTGAAGCGCTGGGGGCCCGGGGGGAGCTGTTTTTT. It yields the protein CASSEALGARGELFF.

The chain uses TRBV24-1 and TRBJ2-3; 9 nucleotides line up with TRBD2. This CDR3 is 16 amino acids long. The V and J ends lost 3 bases and 1 base, in that order; junction bases with no gene match: 4. Germline lookup yields CDR1 KGHDR and CDR2 SFDVKD. CDR3 in amino acids: CATSDASGAGTDTQYF. CDR3 bases: TGTGCCACCAGTGATGCTAGCGGGGCAGGCACAGATACGCAGTATTTT.

In this sample, this clonotype turned up a few times. This rearrangement joins TRBV7-2 to TRBJ2-3; TRBD2 is a possible D gene (6 bases). The CDR3 has 15 residues. The V end was cut by 5 bases, the J end by 13 bases, with 25 bases between. Germline V gives CDR1 SGHTA, CDR2 FQGNSA. The CDR3 bases are TGTGCCAGCAGCCGATTCACTATGAGGAGGGCCGGGGAGTATTTT. Amino acid sequence: CASSRFTMRRAGEYF. The full variable domain, in which reference TRBV7-2 and TRBJ2-3 provide the parts outside the CDR3, is GAGVSQSPSNKVTEKGKDVELRCDPISGHTALYWYRQSLGQGLEFLIYFQGNSAPDKSGLPSDRFSAERTGGSVSTLTIQRTQQEDSAVYLCASSRFTMRRAGEYFGPGTRLTVL.

The chain links TRBV12-3 or TRBV12-4 to TRBJ2-1; the D gene is possibly TRBD2 (6 bases). The CDR3 contains 16 residues. The germline V and J ends were trimmed by 5 bases and 8 bases, with 22 bases remaining between them. The CDR3 DNA sequence: TGTGCCAGCAGTCCCCCGGGACTTCTTCTGTCCCATGAGCAGTTCTTC. It codes for CASSPPGLLLSHEQFF.

This clonotype came up many times. The chain has TRBV6-5 and TRBJ1-6, with D possibly matching TRBD1 (6 bases). The CDR3 has 13 residues. Germline CDR1 reads MNHEY; CDR2 reads SVGAGI. V lost 4 bases and J 14 bases, leaving 15 bases between the germline ends. CDR3 coding DNA: TGTGCCAGCAGTTCCGGACAGCCGAGAGCCCTCCACTTT. Protein: CASSSGQPRALHF.

The V and J genes are TRBV5-6 and TRBJ2-1; D unresolved. Per germline, CDR1 SGHDT and CDR2 YYEEEE. This CDR3 comprises 14 residues. V was clipped by 4 bases and J by 8 bases, with 16 bases between them. In nucleotides, the CDR3 is TGTGCCAGCAGCCCCTTCATGCTTTGGCATGAGCAGTTCTTC. Translated, it gives CASSPFMLWHEQFF. Full variable domain (missing parts from reference TRBV5-6 and TRBJ2-1): DAGVTQSPTHLIKTRGQQVTLRCSPKSGHDTVSWYQQALGQGPQFIFQYYEEEERQRGNFPDRFSGHQFPNYSSELNVNALLLGDSALYLCASSPFMLWHEQFFGPGTRLTVL.

A few counts support this clonotype. The chain carries TRBV7-8 and TRBJ2-2, with D unclear. This CDR3 spans 18 amino acids. Germline V gives CDR1 SGHVS, CDR2 FQNEAQ. Trimming left V 1 base short and J 0 bases short, with 15 bases between. CDR3 sequence: CASSLVAFTAANTGELFF. The CDR3 DNA follows: TGTGCCAGCAGCTTAGTAGCTTTTACGGCAGCGAACACCGGGGAGCTGTTTTTT.

This clonotype came up many times. The chain links TRBV4-2 to TRBJ2-7; 8 nucleotides match TRBD2. J lost 9 bases, V lost 0 bases, and 10 bases had no gene match. Germline CDR1 reads LGHNA; CDR2 reads YNFKEQ. The CDR3 covers 15 residues. CDR3 nucleotide sequence: TGTGCCAGCAGCCAAGATCGTACTAGCGGACGGGGGCAGTACTTC. It yields the protein CASSQDRTSGRGQYF.